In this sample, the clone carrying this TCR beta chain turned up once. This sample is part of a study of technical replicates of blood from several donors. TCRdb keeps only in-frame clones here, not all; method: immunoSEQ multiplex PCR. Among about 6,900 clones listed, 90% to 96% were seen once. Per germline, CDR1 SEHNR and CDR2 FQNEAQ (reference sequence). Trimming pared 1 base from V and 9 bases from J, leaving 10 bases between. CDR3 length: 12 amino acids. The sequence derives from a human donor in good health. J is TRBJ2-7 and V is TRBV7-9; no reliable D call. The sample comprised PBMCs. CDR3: CASSLGNSWQYF. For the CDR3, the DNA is TGTGCCAGCAGCTTAGGCAATAGTTGGCAGTACTTC.